The 22 T cell receptor beta chains below were found in one sample sequenced in a study of blood T cell repertoires in COVID-19. Assay used: immunoSEQ multiplex PCR; TCRdb lists only in-frame clones, some missing. The data show 200,000 to 300,000 clones, about four fifths seen once. Sequencing input: peripheral blood. The receptor set was obtained from a woman older than 75 with COVID-19, enrolled during active disease.

This clone was observed a few times. This chain connects TRBV5-1 to TRBJ2-2, with D possibly TRBD2 on 6 matching bases. CDR3 size: 14 residues. Per the germline V gene, CDR1 is SGHRS and CDR2 is YFSETQ. V was pared by 7 bases and J by 2 bases, with 12 bases between. The CDR3 sequence is CASCLAPNTGELFF. The CDR3 bases are TGCGCCAGCTGTCTAGCGCCCAACACCGGGGAGCTGTTTTTT.

This clone turned up a few times. The J gene is TRBJ1-1, the V gene TRBV7-6; 12 bases fit TRBD1. The V gene end was trimmed by 3 bases and the J gene end by 1 base; junction bases not matched to a gene: 9. CDR3 length: 18 residues. From germline, CDR1 is SGHVS and CDR2 FNYEAQ. Here the CDR3 reads CASSFVPGTGGRNTEAFF. CDR3 bases: TGTGCCAGCAGCTTTGTTCCCGGGACAGGGGGCCGGAACACTGAAGCTTTCTTT.

The chain has TRBV7-9 and TRBJ1-6, with D hard to call. The CDR3 totals 16 residues. Germline CDR1 SEHNR, CDR2 FQNEAQ (reference sequence). V shed 6 bases and J shed 6 bases, with 18 bases lying between them. CDR3 DNA sequence: TGTGCCAGCAGGCCCCATGAGGGTCTCCCTAATTCACCCCTCCACTTT. The encoded protein is CASRPHEGLPNSPLHF. The variable domain in full, with the rest retrieved from reference TRBV7-9 and TRBJ1-6, is DTGVSQNPRHKITKRGQNVTFRCDPISEHNRLYWYRQTLGQGPEFLTYFQNEAQLEKSRLLSDRFSAERPKGSFSTLEIQRTEQGDSAMYLCASRPHEGLPNSPLHFGNGTRLTVT.

The CDR3: CASSLRQLNTEAFF. The CDR3, as DNA: TGTGCCAGCAGCCTGAGACAGTTGAACACTGAAGCTTTCTTT. V gene TRBV7-2 combines with J gene TRBJ1-1, with a possible D match to TRBD1 (5 bases). Germline V gene sequence: CDR1 SGHTA, CDR2 FQGNSA. The CDR3 totals 14 residues. V lost 5 bases to trimming and J lost 0 bases, with 10 bases between them.

The CDR3: CASSSGPGGETQYF. As DNA, the CDR3 is TGCGCCAGCAGCTCTGGCCCCGGGGGGGAGACCCAGTACTTC. This chain uses TRBV5-1 with TRBJ2-5; 7 positions agree with TRBD2. CDR1 SGHRS and CDR2 YFSETQ come from the germline V gene. The V segment lost 3 bases and the J segment 5 bases; nucleotides outside the gene matches: 7. CDR3 size: 14 residues.

This clone was detected once. The chain employs TRBV28 and TRBJ2-1; D not certain. This CDR3 contains 11 residues. Germline CDR1 MDHEN, CDR2 SYDVKM. V was pared by 9 bases and J by 1 base, with 4 bases between. The CDR3 nucleotides are TGTGCCAGTCAATCCTACAATGAGCAGTTCTTC. Translation gives CASQSYNEQFF.

This clone was seen a few times. This chain links TRBV5-5 with TRBJ2-2; D may be TRBD2 (5 bases). V shed 4 bases and J shed 4 bases, with 14 bases lying between them. The CDR3 covers 15 residues. The germline V gene encodes CDR1 SGHKS and CDR2 YYEKEE (reference sequence). The CDR3 reads CASSRTSYGTGELFF. As DNA, the CDR3 is TGTGCCAGCAGCCGTACTAGTTATGGCACCGGGGAGCTGTTTTTT.

This clone was observed many times. The chain couples TRBV5-1 to TRBJ2-7; 11 nucleotides match TRBD2. The trim removed 7 bases at V and 3 bases at J, leaving 6 bases unmatched. CDR1 is SGHRS, CDR2 YFSETQ, per germline. The CDR3 spans 14 residues. CDR3 region: CASQTTSGGYEQYF. The CDR3 DNA sequence: TGCGCCAGCCAGACTACTAGCGGGGGCTACGAGCAGTACTTC.

This clone has just a few counts. The chain recombines TRBV18 with TRBJ1-1; 11 bases are shared with TRBD1. The junction had 17 bases not matched to a gene; V was cut back by 7 bases and J by 4 bases. The CDR3 spans 18 residues. Germline CDR1 and CDR2: KGHSH and LQKENI. The CDR3 bases are TGTGCCAGCTACGCGGGTACCGGGACAGGGGGATGGAGCACTGAAGCTTTCTTT. It is translated as CASYAGTGTGGWSTEAFF.

The rearrangement uses TRBV10-2 and TRBJ1-5; possible D gene TRBD1, 5 bases. This CDR3 is 14 amino acids long. Germline values: CDR1 WSHSY, CDR2 SAAADI. V dropped 7 bases and J dropped 4 bases, with 14 bases sitting between them. Written as DNA, the CDR3 is TGCGCCAGCATGACAAGGGGTTCAAATCAGCCCCAGCATTTT. Amino acid sequence: CASMTRGSNQPQHF.

V usage is TRBV5-1 and J usage is TRBJ2-5, with a possible D match to TRBD1 (6 bases). The CDR3 has 14 amino acids. Germline CDR1 is SGHRS and CDR2 is YFSETQ. V was trimmed by 5 bases and J by 1 base, leaving 12 bases between them. The CDR3 bases are TGCGCCAGCAGTCGAGGGGGTTTCCAAGAGACCCAGTACTTC. Its protein product is CASSRGGFQETQYF.

J is TRBJ1-2 and V is TRBV9, with TRBD1 matching 10 bases. This CDR3 spans 13 amino acids. V shed 10 bases, J shed 9 bases, and the junction held 12 bases outside the gene matches. Per the germline V gene, CDR1 is SGDLS and CDR2 is YYNGEE. CDR3 amino acids: CAPLRDRGLSYTF. Written as DNA, the CDR3 is TGTGCCCCCTTAAGAGACAGGGGGCTCAGCTACACCTTC.

The chain links TRBV7-8 to TRBJ1-5, with 7 nucleotides matching TRBD1. This CDR3 has 15 amino acids. The germline V gene has CDR1 SGHVS and CDR2 FQNEAQ. The ends lost 5 bases at V and 5 bases at J; junction bases unmatched: 9. CDR3 bases: TGTGCCAGCAGCGTGGGGGAACAGGGGTATCAGCCCCAGCATTTT. Translated: CASSVGEQGYQPQHF.

This chain uses TRBV13 with TRBJ1-2; D may be TRBD1 (5 bases). V gave up 5 bases and J gave up 6 bases, with 10 bases separating them. This CDR3 spans 12 amino acids. Germline values: CDR1 PRHDT, CDR2 FYEKMQ (reference sequence). CDR3 protein: CASSAGTNGYTF. The CDR3 DNA follows: TGTGCCAGCAGCGCCGGGACTAATGGCTACACCTTC.

The rearrangement uses TRBV14 and TRBJ2-1, with D possibly TRBD2 on 6 matching bases. The CDR3 is 15 amino acids. Trimming took 0 bases from V and 6 from J, leaving 12 bases between them. Germline lookup yields CDR1 SGHDN and CDR2 FVKESK. This chain's CDR3 is CASSQDRLASNEQFF. The CDR3 DNA is TGTGCCAGCAGCCAAGATCGGCTAGCGAGCAATGAGCAGTTCTTC.

The chain has TRBV18 and TRBJ2-5, with D maybe TRBD1 (6 bases). This CDR3 contains 13 residues. CDR1 KGHSH and CDR2 LQKENI come from the germline V gene. The V and J ends lost 6 bases and 3 bases respectively, with 11 bases between them. CDR3 region: CASSPTGKETQYF. In DNA form, the CDR3 reads TGTGCCAGCTCGCCCACAGGGAAAGAGACCCAGTACTTC.

This clone appeared once. This chain links TRBV5-4 with TRBJ1-2, with D maybe TRBD1 (5 bases). CDR1 is SGHNT and CDR2 is YYREEE in the germline V gene (reference sequence). Trimming removed 5 bases at V and 0 bases at J, with 17 bases between. The CDR3 contains 16 residues. CDR3 nucleotides: TGTGCCAGCAGGCCCCCACAGGCCCCATCTAACTATGGCTACACCTTC. Translation: CASRPPQAPSNYGYTF. The whole variable domain, remainder taken from reference TRBV5-4 and TRBJ1-2, is ETGVTQSPTHLIKTRGQQVTLRCSSQSGHNTVSWYQQALGQGPQFIFQYYREEENGRGNFPPRFSGLQFPNYSSELNVNALELDDSALYLCASRPPQAPSNYGYTFGSGTRLTVV.

The V gene is TRBV9, the J gene TRBJ2-7, with D possibly matching TRBD2 (6 bases). This CDR3 is built from 18 residues. The germline CDR1 and CDR2 sequences are SGDLS and YYNGEE. Trimming took 0 bases from V and 3 from J, leaving 22 bases between them. The CDR3 DNA is TGTGCCAGCAGCGTAGCCCCCTCTTTTTCATTGGGGGGCTACGAGCAGTACTTC. This encodes CASSVAPSFSLGGYEQYF.

This clone showed up just once. The rearrangement links TRBV18 to TRBJ1-5, with 8 bases identical to TRBD1. CDR1 is KGHSH and CDR2 is LQKENI in the germline V gene. Unmatched junction bases numbered 3, after V lost 2 bases and J lost 6 bases. This CDR3 has 14 residues. CDR3 loop: CASSPSQGVQPQHF. CDR3 nucleotides: TGTGCCAGCTCACCATCACAGGGGGTTCAGCCCCAGCATTTT.

This clone has only a few counts. The rearrangement links TRBV9 to TRBJ2-7; tentative D call: TRBD2 (6 bases). Looked up from germline, CDR1 is SGDLS and CDR2 is YYNGEE. The CDR3 consists of 16 residues. V lost 0 bases and J 0 bases, leaving 13 bases between the germline ends. CDR3 sequence reads: CASSVAGGGNSYEQYF. CDR3 nucleotide sequence: TGTGCCAGCAGCGTAGCGGGTGGGGGGAACTCCTACGAGCAGTACTTC.

The chain links TRBV11-2 to TRBJ1-2; D not resolved. The CDR3 is made up of 17 amino acids. V was cut by 0 bases and J by 0 bases, with 14 bases left in between. Germline V gene lookup returns CDR1 SGHAT and CDR2 FQNNGV. The CDR3 nucleotides are TGTGCCAGCAGCTTAGAGATCGTACGCCGAGCTAACTATGGCTACACCTTC. Encoded protein: CASSLEIVRRANYGYTF.

CDR3 in DNA: TGTGCCAGCTCCCTGCAGTTAAATAATTCACCCCTCCACTTT. It yields the protein CASSLQLNNSPLHF. The V call is TRBV3-1 (or the pseudogene TRBV3-2), the J call TRBJ1-6; D call uncertain. The CDR3 contains 14 residues. V was shortened by 8 bases and J by 5 bases, with 13 bases between the two germline ends. Germline V CDR1 and CDR2: LGHDT, YNNKEL (reference sequence).